One and the same sample provided the 20 T cell receptor beta chains below, sequenced in a study of cytomegalovirus exposure and HLA in healthy donors (dated by TCRdb to the late 2010s). Libraries came from the immunoSEQ multiplex PCR assay. For the multiplex PCR, a mixture combining 60 forward primers for TCR Vbeta segments and 13 reverse primers for TCR Jbeta segments was used. TCRdb limited this immuneACCESS table to in-frame rearrangements with V and J called. A share of clones is missing; checked studies link under half to unresolved V genes, and the rest is unexplained. This sample has around 200,000 clones in its table, and about 80% of those were observed once. The ten largest clones represent roughly 0.65% of the sample. The sample comprised PBMCs. The receptors shown here come from a boy aged 5-17 years in good health and CMV-seronegative.

The chain employs TRBV5-5 and TRBJ2-3, with D possibly being TRBD1 (6 bases). This CDR3 region has 15 residues. With 4 bases removed from V and 0 bases from J, the gap between germline ends came to 12 bases. CDR1 is SGHKS, CDR2 YYEKEE, per germline (reference sequence). The CDR3 DNA reads TGTGCCAGCAGCCGGGGACAACCTAGCACAGATACGCAGTATTTT. It is translated as CASSRGQPSTDTQYF.

V gene TRBV19 combines with J gene TRBJ2-1; 13 positions agree with TRBD2. The V gene's germline CDR1 is LNHDA and CDR2 SQIVND (reference sequence). Trimming took 8 bases from V and 3 from J; bases not matched to a gene: 4. This CDR3 region has 15 residues. This CDR3 reads CASRTSGRNYNEQFF. In DNA, the CDR3 is TGTGCCAGTCGGACTAGCGGGAGAAACTACAATGAGCAGTTCTTC.

This clone was counted only a few times. The V call is TRBV6-6, the J call TRBJ2-1; D perhaps matches TRBD2 (6 bases). Germline CDR1 and CDR2: MNHNY and SVGAGI (reference sequence). The CDR3 runs 13 residues. V lost 5 bases, J lost 4 bases, and 9 bases lay in between. The CDR3 sequence: CASSRLEYNEQFF. CDR3 nucleotides: TGTGCCAGCAGTCGACTAGAGTACAATGAGCAGTTCTTC.

The V call is TRBV7-8, the J call TRBJ1-1, with D possibly matching TRBD1 (6 bases). The ends were cut back, 2 bases at V and 2 bases at J, with 15 bases in the middle. The CDR3 loop spans 16 amino acids. Germline loops: CDR1 SGHVS, CDR2 FQNEAQ. The CDR3 loop is CASSLTIRTANTEAFF. The CDR3 region has the DNA TGTGCCAGCAGCTTAACTATCCGGACAGCCAACACTGAAGCTTTCTTT.

The V call is TRBV9, the J call TRBJ2-1, with 10 bases matching TRBD2. This CDR3 has 14 residues. Germline V CDR1 and CDR2: SGDLS, YYNGEE. With V trimmed by 1 base and J by 7 bases, 2 bases remained unmatched. CDR3 DNA sequence: TGTGCCAGCAGCGTACTAGCGGGGGAGAATGAGCAGTTCTTC. Its translation is CASSVLAGENEQFF.

V is TRBV7-3 and J is TRBJ2-7; 8 positions agree with TRBD1. Germline V gene data show CDR1 as SGHTA and CDR2 as FQGTGA. The CDR3 sequence is 14 residues long. The V segment lost 3 bases and the J segment 7 bases; nucleotides outside the gene matches: 8. The DNA of the CDR3 is TGTGCCAGCAGCTTGGACAGGGCGCATGGGGAGCAGTACTTC. It codes for CASSLDRAHGEQYF.

V is TRBV7-9 and J is TRBJ1-5; D call uncertain. V gave up 1 base and J gave up 0 bases, with 16 bases separating them. Germline V gene data show CDR1 as SEHNR and CDR2 as FQNEAQ (reference sequence). This CDR3 contains 18 residues. The CDR3 DNA is TGTGCCAGCAGCTTAGTGCCACCTCCTAATAATAGCAATCAGCCCCAGCATTTT. It translates to CASSLVPPPNNSNQPQHF.

The table lists this clone with a few counts. V usage is TRBV7-9 and J usage is TRBJ2-7; 12 nucleotides agree with TRBD2. In germline, CDR1 is SEHNR, CDR2 FQNEAQ (reference sequence). The J segment lost 4 bases and the V segment lost 2 bases, leaving 3 bases of the junction unmatched. The CDR3 covers 15 residues. CDR3 protein: CASSLTSGRRYEQYF. CDR3 sequence (DNA): TGTGCCAGCAGCTTAACTAGCGGGAGGAGATACGAGCAGTACTTC. Complete variable domain (other parts from reference TRBV7-9 and TRBJ2-7): DTGVSQNPRHKITKRGQNVTFRCDPISEHNRLYWYRQTLGQGPEFLTYFQNEAQLEKSRLLSDRFSAERPKGSFSTLEIQRTEQGDSAMYLCASSLTSGRRYEQYFGPGTRLTVT.

V gene TRBV6-1 combines with J gene TRBJ1-5; no clear D. V dropped 3 bases and J dropped 0 bases, with 9 bases sitting between them. Germline loops: CDR1 MNHNS, CDR2 SASEGT. This CDR3 has 15 residues. This chain's CDR3 is CASSDGVYSNQPQHF. Written as DNA, the CDR3 is TGTGCCAGCAGTGACGGGGTCTATAGCAATCAGCCCCAGCATTTT.

This clone was counted only a few times. The chain employs TRBV6-5 and TRBJ1-1, with 8 positions matching TRBD1. Trimming at V came to 5 bases and at J to 8 bases, leaving 4 bases not matched to a gene. CDR3 length: 12 amino acids. Germline-derived CDR1 and CDR2 are MNHEY and SVGAGI. The CDR3 DNA reads TGTGCCAGCAGTAAGACAGGGGCGGAAGCTTTCTTT. This translates into CASSKTGAEAFF.

This chain joins TRBV30 and TRBJ1-6, with D hard to call. Germline CDR1 and CDR2: GTSNPN and SVGIG (reference sequence). V lost 3 bases and J lost 4, with 13 bases in between. The CDR3 contains 15 residues. CDR3 bases: TGTGCCTGGAGAGCGGGGAACGGGTATAATTCACCCCTCCACTTT. The encoded protein is CAWRAGNGYNSPLHF.

The sample holds a few counts of this clone. V is TRBV7-6 and J is TRBJ2-3; weak D call: TRBD2 (6 bases). V lost 5 bases to trimming and J lost 0 bases, with 12 bases between them. This CDR3 has 15 residues. Germline assignment: CDR1 SGHVS and CDR2 FNYEAQ. CDR3 coding DNA: TGTGCCAGCAGCCCAGAGGGGACTAGCACAGATACGCAGTATTTT. Amino acids: CASSPEGTSTDTQYF. Complete variable domain (other parts from reference TRBV7-6 and TRBJ2-3): GAGVSQSPRYKVTKRGQDVALRCDPISGHVSLYWYRQALGQGPEFLTYFNYEAQQDKSGLPNDRFSAERPEGSISTLTIQRTEQRDSAMYRCASSPEGTSTDTQYFGPGTRLTVL.

This chain joins TRBV6-5 and TRBJ1-5; D is undetermined. Germline V gene lookup returns CDR1 MNHEY and CDR2 SVGAGI. V shed 5 bases and J shed 3 bases, with 11 bases lying between them. The CDR3 runs to 14 residues. The CDR3 sequence is CASSPGGNNQPQHF. The DNA of the CDR3 is TGTGCCAGCAGTCCCGGCGGCAACAATCAGCCCCAGCATTTT.

This clone came up a few times. The chain links TRBV6-5 to TRBJ2-7, with 7 positions matching TRBD1. The germline CDR1 and CDR2 sequences are MNHEY and SVGAGI. V gave up 5 bases and J gave up 6 bases; unmatched junction bases: 1. The CDR3 length is 11 residues. The CDR3 here is CASSDRAEQYF. The CDR3 nucleotides are TGTGCCAGCAGTGACAGGGCCGAGCAGTACTTC.

The chain joins TRBV30 to TRBJ1-6; weak D call: TRBD1 (5 bases). V lost 1 base to trimming and J lost 5 bases, with 12 bases between them. The CDR3 loop spans 15 amino acids. Germline-derived CDR1 and CDR2 are GTSNPN and SVGIG (reference sequence). The CDR3: CAWSGNGGHNSPLHF. CDR3 coding DNA: TGTGCCTGGAGTGGGAACGGGGGTCATAATTCACCCCTCCACTTT. The entire variable domain, with the rest obtained from reference TRBV30 and TRBJ1-6, is as follows: SQTIHQWPATLVQPVGSPLSLECTVEGTSNPNLYWYRQAAGRGLQLLFYSVGIGQISSEVPQNLSASRPQDRQFILSSKKLLLSDSGFYLCAWSGNGGHNSPLHFGNGTRLTVT.

As DNA, the CDR3 is TGCGCCAGCAGTCTGGCCCGGGACAGGGGCACTGGGGCCAACGTCCTGACTTTC. Its protein is CASSLARDRGTGANVLTF. The chain combines TRBV5-1 with TRBJ2-6; 10 positions match TRBD1. The CDR3 is 18 amino acids. Germline CDR1 SGHRS, CDR2 YFSETQ. The V and J ends lost 5 bases and 2 bases, in that order; junction bases with no gene match: 10.

This clone was counted between two and nine times. This chain joins TRBV6-4 and TRBJ2-5; 14 bases map to TRBD2. Per the germline V gene, CDR1 is MRHNA and CDR2 is SNTAGT. V trimming: 6 bases; J trimming: 2 bases; junction bases outside the gene matches: 5. This CDR3 comprises 16 residues. CDR3 sequence: CASSAGTSGGQETQYF. CDR3 DNA: TGTGCCAGCAGCGCCGGGACTAGCGGGGGACAAGAGACCCAGTACTTC.

The CDR3 DNA follows: TGTGCCATCAGTAAAACTACCGGGACTAGCGGGGGGCCGCCGGGGCTTGAGCAGTACTTC. Residues: CAISKTTGTSGGPPGLEQYF. This rearrangement joins TRBV10-3 to TRBJ2-7, with 15 bases that match TRBD2. This CDR3 has 20 amino acids. V gave up 5 bases and J gave up 7 bases; unmatched junction bases: 21. The germline V gene has CDR1 ENHRY and CDR2 SYGVKD.

This rearrangement joins TRBV29-1 to TRBJ2-1, with D perhaps TRBD1 (6 bases). Trimming took off 6 bases at V and 5 bases at J, with 17 bases between the two ends. CDR1 SQVTM and CDR2 ANQGSEA come from the germline V gene. The CDR3 runs to 14 residues. Here the CDR3 DNA reads TGCAGCGTAGCCCTCTCCGCAGGGGACAATGAGCAGTTCTTC. This translates into CSVALSAGDNEQFF.

This chain joins TRBV13 and TRBJ2-7; 8 nucleotides line up with TRBD2. Looked up from germline, CDR1 is PRHDT and CDR2 is FYEKMQ (reference sequence). The V gene end was trimmed by 6 bases and the J gene end by 5 bases; junction bases not matched to a gene: 9. This CDR3 is built from 14 residues. The CDR3 loop reads CASSPSGGLHEQYF. DNA of the CDR3: TGTGCCAGCAGTCCCTCGGGGGGGCTCCACGAGCAGTACTTC.